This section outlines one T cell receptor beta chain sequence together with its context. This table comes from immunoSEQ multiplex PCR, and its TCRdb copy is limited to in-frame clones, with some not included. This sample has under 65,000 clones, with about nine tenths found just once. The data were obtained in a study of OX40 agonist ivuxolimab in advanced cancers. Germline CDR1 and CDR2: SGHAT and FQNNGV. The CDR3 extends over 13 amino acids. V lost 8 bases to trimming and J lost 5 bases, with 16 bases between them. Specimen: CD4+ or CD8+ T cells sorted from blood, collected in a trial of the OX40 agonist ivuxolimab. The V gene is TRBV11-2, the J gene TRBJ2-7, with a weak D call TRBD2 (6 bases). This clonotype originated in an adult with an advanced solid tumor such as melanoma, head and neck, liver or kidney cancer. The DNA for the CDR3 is TGTGCCAGCCTTGCGAGCGGGTCTGACGAGCAGTACTTC. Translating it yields CASLASGSDEQYF. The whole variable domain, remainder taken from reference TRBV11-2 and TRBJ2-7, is EAGVAQSPRYKIIEKRQSVAFWCNPISGHATLYWYQQILGQGPKLLIQFQNNGVVDDSQLPKDRFSAERLKGVDSTLKIQPAKLEDSAVYLCASLASGSDEQYFGPGTRLTVT.